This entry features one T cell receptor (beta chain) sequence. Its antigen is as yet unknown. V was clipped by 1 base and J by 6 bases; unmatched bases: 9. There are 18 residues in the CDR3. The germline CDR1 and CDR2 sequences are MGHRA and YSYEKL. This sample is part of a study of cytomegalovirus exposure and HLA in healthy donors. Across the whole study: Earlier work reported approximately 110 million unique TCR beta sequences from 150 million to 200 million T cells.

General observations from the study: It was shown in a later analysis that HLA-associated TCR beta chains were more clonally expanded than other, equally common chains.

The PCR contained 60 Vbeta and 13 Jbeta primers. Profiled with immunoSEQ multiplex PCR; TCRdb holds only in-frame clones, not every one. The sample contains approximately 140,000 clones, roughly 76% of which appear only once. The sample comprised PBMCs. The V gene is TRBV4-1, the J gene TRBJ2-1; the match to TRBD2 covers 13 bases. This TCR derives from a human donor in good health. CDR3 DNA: TGCGCCAGCAGCCAAGTCGATATGGGACTAGCGGGATCCAATGAGCAGTTCTTC. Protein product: CASSQVDMGLAGSNEQFF.